The rows below give T cell receptor beta chains drawn from one sample of a study of shared clonotypes between healthy human individuals. Produced via immunoSEQ multiplex PCR; TCRdb's table is partial and in-frame only. The sample contains roughly 2,300,000 clones, roughly 90% of which appear only once. Sequenced material: naive CD4+ T cells from PBMCs. The receptors shown here come from a man younger than 35 in good health. Some clones in this sample may be carry-over from other donors' samples. Each CDR3 is given with its conserved first and last residue. The D gene is left open where the match is weak. Clone size, where shown, is once, few, many, or a class for clones that have expanded.

j_call: TRBJ1-1; v_call: TRBV7-2; d_call: -; clone_size: -; cdr3_aa: CASSYSFMNTEAFF; cdr3_nt: TGTGCCAGCAGCTACAGTTTCATGAACACTGAAGCTTTCTTT
j_call: TRBJ1-5; v_call: TRBV28; d_call: -; clone_size: few; cdr3_aa: CASSPPGWVGQPQHF; cdr3_nt: TGTGCCAGCAGTCCCCCCGGATGGGTGGGTCAGCCCCAGCATTTT
j_call: TRBJ2-7; v_call: TRBV19; d_call: -; clone_size: -; cdr3_aa: CASSINGGLREQYF; cdr3_nt: TGTGCCAGTAGTATTAATGGGGGATTACGAGAGCAGTACTTC
j_call: TRBJ1-3; v_call: TRBV7-9; d_call: TRBD1; clone_size: -; cdr3_aa: CASSSPGTGGNTIYF; cdr3_nt: TGTGCCAGCAGCTCTCCCGGGACAGGGGGAAACACCATATATTTT
j_call: TRBJ2-1; v_call: TRBV6-5; d_call: TRBD2; clone_size: -; cdr3_aa: CASSPPGLARNEQFF; cdr3_nt: TGTGCCAGCAGTCCACCAGGACTAGCGAGGAATGAGCAGTTCTTC
j_call: TRBJ2-1; v_call: TRBV11-2; d_call: TRBD2; clone_size: -; cdr3_aa: CASSPRTSRGEQFF; cdr3_nt: TGTGCCAGCAGCCCCCGGACTAGTCGGGGTGAGCAGTTCTTC
j_call: TRBJ1-2; v_call: TRBV6-6; d_call: -; clone_size: -; cdr3_aa: CASSTAGESYGYTF; cdr3_nt: TGTGCCAGCAGTACGGCAGGGGAGTCTTATGGCTACACCTTC
j_call: TRBJ2-1; v_call: TRBV27; d_call: TRBD2; clone_size: -; cdr3_aa: CASSFLAGGPGEQFF; cdr3_nt: TGTGCCAGCAGTTTCCTAGCGGGAGGGCCGGGTGAGCAGTTCTTC
j_call: TRBJ1-5; v_call: TRBV28; d_call: -; clone_size: -; cdr3_aa: CASSPGRRGTNQPQHF; cdr3_nt: TGTGCCAGCAGCCCCGGGCGACGGGGAACCAATCAGCCCCAGCATTTT
j_call: TRBJ1-4; v_call: TRBV28; d_call: TRBD1; clone_size: -; cdr3_aa: CASIPGTGSREKLFF; cdr3_nt: TGTGCCAGCATCCCCGGGACAGGGTCGAGGGAAAAACTGTTTTTT
j_call: TRBJ2-5; v_call: TRBV5-1; d_call: TRBD2; clone_size: -; cdr3_aa: CASSLGTSGTLATQYF; cdr3_nt: TGCGCCAGCAGCTTGGGGACTAGCGGGACCCTCGCCACCCAGTACTTC
j_call: TRBJ2-3; v_call: TRBV5-1; d_call: -; clone_size: -; cdr3_aa: CASSLGGKDTQYF; cdr3_nt: TGCGCCAGCAGCTTGGGTGGTAAAGATACGCAGTATTTT
j_call: TRBJ1-1; v_call: TRBV7-9; d_call: -; clone_size: -; cdr3_aa: CASSSGYGRTEAFF; cdr3_nt: TGTGCCAGCAGCTCTGGCTATGGACGCACTGAAGCTTTCTTT
j_call: TRBJ1-5; v_call: TRBV7-9; d_call: -; clone_size: -; cdr3_aa: CASSLDAVANQPQHF; cdr3_nt: TGTGCCAGCAGCTTAGACGCGGTAGCCAATCAGCCCCAGCATTTT
j_call: TRBJ2-7; v_call: TRBV15; d_call: TRBD2; clone_size: once; cdr3_aa: CATSREGLRGAEQYF; cdr3_nt: TGTGCCACCAGCAGAGAGGGGTTGCGGGGGGCCGAGCAGTACTTC
j_call: TRBJ1-1; v_call: TRBV7-2; d_call: TRBD1; clone_size: -; cdr3_aa: CASSLTGGMNTEAFF; cdr3_nt: TGTGCCAGCAGCTTGACAGGGGGCATGAACACTGAAGCTTTCTTT
j_call: TRBJ1-2; v_call: TRBV30; d_call: -; clone_size: once; cdr3_aa: CAWDGNGRENGYTF; cdr3_nt: TGTGCCTGGGATGGAAATGGACGGGAAAATGGCTACACCTTC
j_call: TRBJ2-7; v_call: TRBV12-5; d_call: TRBD2; clone_size: -; cdr3_aa: CASGLNPGTSGSGPHEQYF; cdr3_nt: TGTGCTAGTGGTTTGAACCCCGGGACTAGCGGGAGTGGTCCGCACGAGCAGTACTTC
j_call: TRBJ2-3; v_call: TRBV5-1; d_call: -; clone_size: -; cdr3_aa: CASSLGGGVDTQYF; cdr3_nt: TGCGCCAGCAGCCTCGGTGGGGGAGTGGATACGCAGTATTTT
j_call: TRBJ1-5; v_call: TRBV28; d_call: -; clone_size: once; cdr3_aa: CASNLYPEQPQHF; cdr3_nt: TGTGCCAGCAACTTATATCCGGAACAGCCCCAGCATTTT
j_call: TRBJ2-7; v_call: TRBV11-2; d_call: TRBD2; clone_size: -; cdr3_aa: CASTSIALAVSYEQYF; cdr3_nt: TGTGCCAGCACCTCAATTGCACTAGCGGTTTCCTACGAGCAGTACTTC
j_call: TRBJ1-1; v_call: TRBV19; d_call: -; clone_size: -; cdr3_aa: CASSARHQNTEAFF; cdr3_nt: TGTGCCAGTAGTGCGAGGCACCAGAACACTGAAGCTTTCTTT
j_call: TRBJ1-5; v_call: TRBV7-8; d_call: TRBD1; clone_size: -; cdr3_aa: CASSSQDRAYNINQPQHF; cdr3_nt: TGTGCCAGCAGCTCCCAGGACAGGGCATACAATATCAATCAGCCCCAGCATTTT
j_call: TRBJ2-3; v_call: TRBV5-4; d_call: -; clone_size: -; cdr3_aa: CASSLGLALRTDTQYF; cdr3_nt: TGTGCCAGCAGCTTGGGGCTAGCGTTACGCACAGATACGCAGTATTTT
j_call: TRBJ1-5; v_call: TRBV5-1; d_call: -; clone_size: -; cdr3_aa: CASSFYPNSNQPQHF; cdr3_nt: TGCGCCAGCAGCTTTTACCCTAATAGCAATCAGCCCCAGCATTTT
j_call: TRBJ2-7; v_call: TRBV5-1; d_call: TRBD2; clone_size: -; cdr3_aa: CASSWGTSGRGDYEQYF; cdr3_nt: TGCGCCAGCAGCTGGGGGACTAGCGGGAGGGGAGACTACGAGCAGTACTTC
j_call: TRBJ1-3; v_call: TRBV7-2; d_call: TRBD1; clone_size: -; cdr3_aa: CASSLETGVLSGNTIYF; cdr3_nt: TGTGCCAGCAGCTTAGAGACAGGGGTCCTCTCTGGAAACACCATATATTTT
j_call: TRBJ1-1; v_call: TRBV11-2; d_call: -; clone_size: -; cdr3_aa: CASSLDRAPIEAFF; cdr3_nt: TGTGCCAGCAGCTTAGATAGGGCACCTATTGAAGCTTTCTTT
j_call: TRBJ2-7; v_call: TRBV5-1; d_call: -; clone_size: -; cdr3_aa: CASSSPISYEQYF; cdr3_nt: TGCGCCAGCAGCTCCCCAATTTCCTACGAGCAGTACTTC
j_call: TRBJ1-1; v_call: TRBV7-9; d_call: TRBD1; clone_size: few; cdr3_aa: CASSSGQGFEKNTEAFF; cdr3_nt: TGTGCCAGCAGCTCGGGACAGGGATTCGAAAAGAACACTGAAGCTTTCTTT
j_call: TRBJ1-1; v_call: TRBV28; d_call: -; clone_size: -; cdr3_aa: CAVRRDTEAFF; cdr3_nt: TGTGCCGTCAGGAGGGACACTGAAGCTTTCTTT
j_call: TRBJ2-6; v_call: TRBV7-9; d_call: TRBD1; clone_size: -; cdr3_aa: CASSPNRGLKAGANVLTF; cdr3_nt: TGTGCCAGCAGCCCTAACAGGGGATTAAAGGCTGGGGCCAACGTCCTGACTTTC
j_call: TRBJ1-5; v_call: TRBV27; d_call: -; clone_size: -; cdr3_aa: CASSPYRVGQPQHF; cdr3_nt: TGTGCCAGCAGCCCCTACAGGGTGGGTCAGCCCCAGCATTTT
j_call: TRBJ1-5; v_call: TRBV19; d_call: -; clone_size: -; cdr3_aa: CASSLPLGGRGNQPQHF; cdr3_nt: TGTGCCAGTAGCCTCCCTTTGGGGGGGAGGGGCAATCAGCCCCAGCATTTT
j_call: TRBJ2-2; v_call: TRBV6-1; d_call: -; clone_size: -; cdr3_aa: CASRITDTGELFF; cdr3_nt: TGTGCCAGCAGAATAACAGACACCGGGGAGCTGTTTTTT
j_call: TRBJ2-1; v_call: TRBV15; d_call: -; clone_size: -; cdr3_aa: CATSRATADNEQFF; cdr3_nt: TGTGCCACCAGCAGAGCGACGGCGGACAATGAGCAGTTCTTC
j_call: TRBJ1-1; v_call: TRBV15; d_call: -; clone_size: -; cdr3_aa: CATSLRPNTEAFF; cdr3_nt: TGTGCCACCAGCCTACGACCGAACACTGAAGCTTTCTTT
j_call: TRBJ1-4; v_call: TRBV5-1; d_call: TRBD1; clone_size: -; cdr3_aa: CASSSRTGGFGEKLFF; cdr3_nt: TGCGCCAGCAGCAGTAGGACAGGGGGCTTTGGTGAAAAACTGTTTTTT
j_call: TRBJ2-5; v_call: TRBV7-3; d_call: TRBD1; clone_size: -; cdr3_aa: CASSSTGGRETQYF; cdr3_nt: TGTGCCAGCAGCTCGACAGGGGGCAGGGAGACCCAGTACTTC
j_call: TRBJ2-4; v_call: TRBV6-5; d_call: TRBD2; clone_size: -; cdr3_aa: CASSYTQLAGRNIQYF; cdr3_nt: TGTGCCAGCAGCTACACCCAACTAGCGGGCAGGAACATTCAGTACTTC
j_call: TRBJ2-6; v_call: TRBV7-9; d_call: -; clone_size: -; cdr3_aa: CASSLRRAPSGANVLTF; cdr3_nt: TGTGCCAGCAGCTTAAGGCGGGCCCCCTCTGGGGCCAACGTCCTGACTTTC
j_call: TRBJ2-7; v_call: TRBV2; d_call: -; clone_size: -; cdr3_aa: CASSERGRSWEQYF; cdr3_nt: TGTGCCAGCAGTGAAAGGGGCAGGTCTTGGGAGCAGTACTTC
j_call: TRBJ2-3; v_call: TRBV19; d_call: -; clone_size: -; cdr3_aa: CASSDRQADTQYF; cdr3_nt: TGTGCCAGTAGTGACCGACAGGCAGATACGCAGTATTTT
j_call: TRBJ2-3; v_call: TRBV6-5; d_call: -; clone_size: -; cdr3_aa: CASTRHGPGTDTQYF; cdr3_nt: TGTGCCAGCACGAGGCACGGGCCAGGCACAGATACGCAGTATTTT
j_call: TRBJ1-2; v_call: TRBV19; d_call: TRBD1; clone_size: -; cdr3_aa: CASGRQGKAYGYTF; cdr3_nt: TGTGCCAGCGGTAGACAGGGAAAGGCCTATGGCTACACCTTC
j_call: TRBJ1-2; v_call: TRBV7-2; d_call: TRBD1; clone_size: few; cdr3_aa: CASTPGQNYGYTF; cdr3_nt: TGTGCCAGCACTCCGGGACAGAACTATGGCTACACCTTC
j_call: TRBJ1-1; v_call: TRBV2; d_call: TRBD1; clone_size: once; cdr3_aa: CASSEGQGADTEAFF; cdr3_nt: TGTGCCAGCAGTGAGGGACAGGGGGCCGACACTGAAGCTTTCTTT